The clone carrying this T cell receptor beta chain was counted many times. What was amplified from RNA transcripts were TCR beta CDR3 regions. A first-round RT-PCR of the TCR CDR3 used the HTBI primer set. In TCRdb, the multiplex PCR reads were re-called with MiXCR into one record per CDR3 protein. In the table there are roughly 380,000 distinct CDR3 sequences, about 15% of which are singletons. Germline V lookup: CDR1 SEHNR, CDR2 FQNEAQ (reference sequence). CDR3 length: 12 amino acids. Trimming stripped 5 bases from V and 9 bases from J, with 12 bases between. The sample belongs to a study of T cells in Graves' hyperthyroidism and ophthalmopathy.

The V call is TRBV7-9, the J call TRBJ2-3; TRBD2 might be the D (6 bases). The TCR sequence derives from an older woman with Graves' hyperthyroidism. Sequencing input: blood. Written as DNA, the CDR3 is TGTGCCAGCAGCCCGGACTATCGGACGCAGTATTTT. Encoded protein: CASSPDYRTQYF.